Below, one T cell receptor (beta chain) is given with its context. V dropped 4 bases and J dropped 7 bases, with 20 bases sitting between them. The CDR3 runs 14 residues. Per germline, CDR1 SQVTM and CDR2 ANQGSEA. These data originate in a study of T cell changes during pregnancy in multiple sclerosis. Assay used: immunoSEQ multiplex PCR; TCRdb lists only in-frame clones, some missing. The sample lists 72,000 or so clones, around 93% occurring once. The clonotype originates from a female donor with multiple sclerosis, enrolled in a pregnancy study. The sequenced sample was peripheral blood, obtained in the second trimester of pregnancy. This chain connects TRBV29-1 to TRBJ2-7, with D possibly matching TRBD1 (5 bases). CDR3 amino acids: CSVGSTGAYSEQYF. The CDR3 DNA follows: TGCAGCGTTGGGAGCACAGGCGCGTATTCGGAGCAGTACTTC.